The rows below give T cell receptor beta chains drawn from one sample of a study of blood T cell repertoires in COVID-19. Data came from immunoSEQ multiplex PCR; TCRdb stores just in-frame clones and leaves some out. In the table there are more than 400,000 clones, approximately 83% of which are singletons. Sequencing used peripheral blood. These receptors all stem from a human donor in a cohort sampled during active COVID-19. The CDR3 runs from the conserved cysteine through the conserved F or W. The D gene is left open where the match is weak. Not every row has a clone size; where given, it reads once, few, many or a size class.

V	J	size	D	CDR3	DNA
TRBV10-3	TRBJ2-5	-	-	CAISEGTLSGETQYF	TGTGCCATCAGTGAAGGGACTCTTTCGGGGGAGACCCAGTACTTC
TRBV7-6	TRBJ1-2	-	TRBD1	CASSSNRQGAKGYTF	TGTGCCAGCAGCTCGAATCGACAGGGGGCAAAGGGCTACACCTTC
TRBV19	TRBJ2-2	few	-	CASSIVTTGELFF	TGTGCCAGTAGTATCGTCACTACCGGGGAGCTGTTTTTT
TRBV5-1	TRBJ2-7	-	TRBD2	CASSPGLAGPYEQYF	TGCGCCAGCAGCCCCGGACTAGCGGGGCCCTACGAGCAGTACTTC
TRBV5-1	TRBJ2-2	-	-	CASSTLASGTGELFF	TGCGCCAGCAGCACACTAGCTTCGGGCACCGGGGAGCTGTTTTTT
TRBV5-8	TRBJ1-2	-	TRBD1	CASSRDSFYGYTF	TGTGCCAGCAGCCGGGACAGCTTCTATGGCTACACCTTC
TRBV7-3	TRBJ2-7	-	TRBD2	CASSSGLAGDYEQYF	TGTGCCAGCAGCTCTGGACTAGCGGGAGACTACGAGCAGTACTTC
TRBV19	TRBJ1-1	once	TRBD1	CASRLTGTEAFF	TGTGCCAGTAGACTGACAGGGACTGAAGCTTTCTTT
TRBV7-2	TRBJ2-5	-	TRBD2	CASSTGRAHETQYF	TGTGCCAGCAGTACCGGGAGGGCCCATGAGACCCAGTACTTC
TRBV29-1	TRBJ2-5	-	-	CSVEGGVKGGAQYF	TGCAGCGTTGAAGGGGGCGTTAAAGGAGGGGCCCAGTACTTC
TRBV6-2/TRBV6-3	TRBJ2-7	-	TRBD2	CASSRTSGTRTEQYF	TGTGCCAGCAGTCGGACTAGCGGCACCCGTACCGAGCAGTACTTC
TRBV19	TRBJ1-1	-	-	CASSKLGGQTNTEAFF	TGTGCCAGTAGTAAGCTAGGAGGGCAGACGAACACTGAAGCTTTCTTT
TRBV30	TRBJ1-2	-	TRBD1	CAWRDRGYHGYTF	TGTGCCTGGAGGGACAGGGGTTATCATGGCTACACCTTC
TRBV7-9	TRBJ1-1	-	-	CASSLGSGGRITEAFF	TGTGCCAGCAGCTTAGGTTCGGGGGGGCGTATCACTGAAGCTTTCTTT